The T cell receptor beta chain described here comes from a study of blood T cell repertoires in COVID-19. Assay: immunoSEQ multiplex PCR; the TCRdb copy retains only in-frame clones and omits some. This sample has approximately 130,000 clones; about 80% occur once, and the top ten carry 10% to 11%. V dropped 2 bases and J dropped 2 bases, with 10 bases sitting between them. The CDR3 extends over 15 amino acids. Germline V gives CDR1 SGHTS, CDR2 YDEGEE. The clonotype was recovered from a human donor in a cohort sampled during active COVID-19. The chain combines TRBV5-8 with TRBJ2-2; D uncertain. The specimen was peripheral blood. CDR3 region: CASSFSRINTGELFF. The DNA of the CDR3 is TGTGCCAGCAGCTTCTCCAGGATAAACACCGGGGAGCTGTTTTTT.